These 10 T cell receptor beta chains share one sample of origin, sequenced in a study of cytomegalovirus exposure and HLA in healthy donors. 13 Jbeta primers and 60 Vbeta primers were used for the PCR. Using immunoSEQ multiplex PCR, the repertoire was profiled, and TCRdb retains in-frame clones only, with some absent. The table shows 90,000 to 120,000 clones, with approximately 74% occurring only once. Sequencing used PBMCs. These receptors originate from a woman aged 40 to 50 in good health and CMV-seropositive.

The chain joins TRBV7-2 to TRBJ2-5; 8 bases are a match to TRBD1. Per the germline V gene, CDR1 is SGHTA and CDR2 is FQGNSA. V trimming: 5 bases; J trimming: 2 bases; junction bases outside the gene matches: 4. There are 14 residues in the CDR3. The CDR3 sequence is CASSGTGVQETQYF. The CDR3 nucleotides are TGTGCCAGCAGCGGGACAGGAGTGCAAGAGACCCAGTACTTC.

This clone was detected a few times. The CDR3 protein is CASSQRGDGGETQYF. The DNA for the CDR3 is TGCGCCAGCAGCCAGCGTGGAGACGGGGGAGAGACCCAGTACTTC. The chain employs TRBV4-1 and TRBJ2-5; TRBD2 is a possible D gene (6 bases). Trimming took 3 bases from V and 4 from J, leaving 15 bases between them. The CDR3 is 15 residues long. Germline assignment: CDR1 MGHRA and CDR2 YSYEKL.

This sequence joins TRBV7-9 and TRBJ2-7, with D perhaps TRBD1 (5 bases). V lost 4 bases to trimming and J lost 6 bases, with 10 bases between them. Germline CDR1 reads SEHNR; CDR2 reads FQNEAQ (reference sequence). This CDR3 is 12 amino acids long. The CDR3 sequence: CASSWAGLEQYF. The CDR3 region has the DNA TGTGCCAGCAGCTGGGCAGGGCTCGAGCAGTACTTC.

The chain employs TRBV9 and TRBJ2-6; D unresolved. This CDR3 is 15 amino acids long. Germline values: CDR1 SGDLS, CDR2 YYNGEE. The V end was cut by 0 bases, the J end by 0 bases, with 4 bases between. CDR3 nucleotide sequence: TGTGCCAGCAGCGTAGTGAGCTCTGGGGCCAACGTCCTGACTTTC. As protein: CASSVVSSGANVLTF.

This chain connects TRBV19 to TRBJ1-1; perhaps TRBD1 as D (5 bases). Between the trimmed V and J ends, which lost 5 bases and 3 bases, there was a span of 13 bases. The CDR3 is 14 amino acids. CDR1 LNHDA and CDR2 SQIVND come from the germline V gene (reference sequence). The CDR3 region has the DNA TGTGCCAGTAGTCCCCAGGGAGGGGACACTGAAGCTTTCTTT. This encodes CASSPQGGDTEAFF.

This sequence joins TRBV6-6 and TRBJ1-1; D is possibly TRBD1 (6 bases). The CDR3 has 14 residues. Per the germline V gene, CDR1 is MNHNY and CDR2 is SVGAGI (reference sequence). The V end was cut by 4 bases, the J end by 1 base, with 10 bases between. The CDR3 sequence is CASSFRQENTEAFF. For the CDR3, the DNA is TGTGCCAGCAGTTTTAGACAGGAGAACACTGAAGCTTTCTTT.

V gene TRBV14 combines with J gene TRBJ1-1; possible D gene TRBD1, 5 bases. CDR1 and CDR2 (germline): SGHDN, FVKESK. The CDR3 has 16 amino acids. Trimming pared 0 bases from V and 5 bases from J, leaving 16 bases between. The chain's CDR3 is CASSQERGWGGTEAFF. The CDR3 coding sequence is TGTGCCAGCAGCCAAGAAAGGGGCTGGGGGGGTACTGAAGCTTTCTTT.

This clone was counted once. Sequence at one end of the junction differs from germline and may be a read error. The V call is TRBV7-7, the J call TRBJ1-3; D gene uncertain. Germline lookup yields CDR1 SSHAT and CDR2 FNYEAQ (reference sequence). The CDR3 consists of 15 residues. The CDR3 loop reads CASSLDINSGNTIYF. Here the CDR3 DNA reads TGTGCTAGCAGCTTAGATATAAACTCTGGAAACACCATATATTTT.

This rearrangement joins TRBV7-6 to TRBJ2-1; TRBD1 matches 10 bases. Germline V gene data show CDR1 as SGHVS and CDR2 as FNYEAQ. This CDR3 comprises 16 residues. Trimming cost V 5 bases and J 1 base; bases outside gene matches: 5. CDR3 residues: CASSQRQGASYNEQFF. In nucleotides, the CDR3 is TGTGCCAGCAGCCAGAGACAGGGGGCGTCCTACAATGAGCAGTTCTTC. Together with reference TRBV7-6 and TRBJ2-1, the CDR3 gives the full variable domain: GAGVSQSPRYKVTKRGQDVALRCDPISGHVSLYWYRQALGQGPEFLTYFNYEAQQDKSGLPNDRFSAERPEGSISTLTIQRTEQRDSAMYRCASSQRQGASYNEQFFGPGTRLTVL.

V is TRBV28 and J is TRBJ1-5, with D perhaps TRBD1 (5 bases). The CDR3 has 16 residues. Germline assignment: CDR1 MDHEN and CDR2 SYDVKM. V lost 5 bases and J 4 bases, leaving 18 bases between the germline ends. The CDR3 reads CASSNLDGGENQPQHF. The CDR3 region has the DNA TGTGCCAGCAGTAACCTGGACGGGGGGGAGAATCAGCCCCAGCATTTT.